Listed below are T cell receptor beta chains from one sample, sequenced in a study of response to subunit inactivated influenza vaccine. One entry per CDR3 protein, called by TCRdb with MiXCR from the RT-PCR reads. The sample has about 780,000 distinct CDR3 sequences; less than 20% are singletons. The sequencing here drew on PBMCs from blood, taken around 5 days after vaccination. These receptors all stem from a man in his fifties who received an inactivated influenza vaccine. The CDR3 runs from the conserved cysteine through the conserved F or W. The order of the fields is V gene, D gene, J gene, clone size, CDR3 DNA, CDR3 protein. The D gene is left open where the match is weak. Where a row states a size, it is once, few, many or the class of an expanded clone; other rows omit it.

v_call: TRBV20-1
d_call: NA
j_call: TRBJ1-1
clone_size: NA
cdr3_nt: TGCAGTGCTAAGGGATCGAACACTGAAGCTTTCTTT
cdr3_aa: CSAKGSNTEAFF

v_call: TRBV9
d_call: NA
j_call: TRBJ2-3
clone_size: few
cdr3_nt: TGTGCCAGCAGCGTAGGGATCTTGGGGCTGAACACAGATACGCAGTATTTT
cdr3_aa: CASSVGILGLNTDTQYF

v_call: TRBV24-1
d_call: NA
j_call: TRBJ2-5
clone_size: few
cdr3_nt: TGTGCCACCACGGGTCCAATCGGGGAGACCCAGTACTTC
cdr3_aa: CATTGPIGETQYF

v_call: TRBV20-1
d_call: TRBD2
j_call: TRBJ2-1
clone_size: few
cdr3_nt: TGCAGTGCTCCCAGGACTAGCGGGGGGGCCTCCTTAGGTTACAATGAGCAGTTCTTC
cdr3_aa: CSAPRTSGGASLGYNEQFF

v_call: TRBV20-1
d_call: TRBD2
j_call: TRBJ2-3
clone_size: few
cdr3_nt: TGCAGTGCATCTAGCGGGAGCTCCACAGATACGCAGTATTTT
cdr3_aa: CSASSGSSTDTQYF

v_call: TRBV4-1
d_call: TRBD1
j_call: TRBJ1-1
clone_size: few
cdr3_nt: TGCGCCAGCAGCCGGGATTTTACGACAGGGCTATCTTTCTTT
cdr3_aa: CASSRDFTTGLSFF

v_call: TRBV11-1
d_call: TRBD2
j_call: TRBJ2-7
clone_size: NA
cdr3_nt: TGTGCCAGCAGCATTATAGCGGGAGAAAGGCAGTACTTC
cdr3_aa: CASSIIAGERQYF

v_call: TRBV29-1
d_call: TRBD2
j_call: TRBJ2-3
clone_size: few
cdr3_nt: TGCAGCGTTGGGACTAGCGGGGGCCCAGATACGCAGTATTTT
cdr3_aa: CSVGTSGGPDTQYF

v_call: TRBV20-1
d_call: NA
j_call: TRBJ1-5
clone_size: many
cdr3_nt: TGCAGTGCTCTGGGCCAATTTAATCAGCCCCAGCATTTT
cdr3_aa: CSALGQFNQPQHF

v_call: TRBV29-1
d_call: NA
j_call: TRBJ2-1
clone_size: many
cdr3_nt: TGCAGCGTTGAAGTAGGCAGCTCCCTCTCCTACAATGAGCAGTTCTTC
cdr3_aa: CSVEVGSSLSYNEQFF

v_call: TRBV4-3
d_call: TRBD1
j_call: TRBJ2-2
clone_size: many
cdr3_nt: TGCGCCAGCAGCCAAGAAACAGGGGGGAGCACCGGGGAGCTGTTTTTT
cdr3_aa: CASSQETGGSTGELFF

v_call: TRBV5-5
d_call: NA
j_call: TRBJ1-1
clone_size: few
cdr3_nt: TGTGCCAGCAGCTTGGCCGGCAGGGTGTTCGACGAAGCTTTCTTT
cdr3_aa: CASSLAGRVFDEAFF

v_call: TRBV12-3/TRBV12-4
d_call: NA
j_call: TRBJ1-1
clone_size: NA
cdr3_nt: TGTGCCAGCAGTTTCACAGGACGGAACACTGAAGCTTTCTTT
cdr3_aa: CASSFTGRNTEAFF

v_call: TRBV5-1
d_call: NA
j_call: TRBJ2-7
clone_size: few
cdr3_nt: TGCGCCAGCAGCTTGCCCAGGGGCGAGCAGTACTTC
cdr3_aa: CASSLPRGEQYF

v_call: TRBV30
d_call: TRBD1
j_call: TRBJ2-3
clone_size: few
cdr3_nt: TGTGCCTGGAGTGCCTACAGGGGGTCCCTAAAGTATTTT
cdr3_aa: CAWSAYRGSLKYF

v_call: TRBV14
d_call: NA
j_call: TRBJ2-1
clone_size: NA
cdr3_nt: TGTGCCAGCAGCGAAAGACGGACTCTCCACAATGAGCAGTTCTTC
cdr3_aa: CASSERRTLHNEQFF

v_call: TRBV28
d_call: NA
j_call: TRBJ2-3
clone_size: few
cdr3_nt: TGTGCCAGCAGTTTATCCCATGGTTGGGGGTACACAGATACGCAGTATTTT
cdr3_aa: CASSLSHGWGYTDTQYF

v_call: TRBV12-3/TRBV12-4
d_call: NA
j_call: TRBJ2-5
clone_size: NA
cdr3_nt: TGTGCCAGCAGTTTAGGCCCGGATGGGACCCAGTACTTC
cdr3_aa: CASSLGPDGTQYF

v_call: TRBV6-1
d_call: TRBD2
j_call: TRBJ2-1
clone_size: few
cdr3_nt: TGTGCCAGCAGTAAAGGACTAGTAGGGGAGGGTGAGCAGTTCTTC
cdr3_aa: CASSKGLVGEGEQFF

v_call: TRBV20-1
d_call: NA
j_call: TRBJ2-1
clone_size: NA
cdr3_nt: TGCAGTGCTAGAAGCCCCACAGGGAGAAACTACAATGAGCAGTTCTTC
cdr3_aa: CSARSPTGRNYNEQFF

v_call: TRBV4-3
d_call: TRBD2
j_call: TRBJ2-2
clone_size: NA
cdr3_nt: TGCGCCAGCAGCCAAGAACCGGGACTAGCGGGAGTTTATAGCCCCGGGGAGCTGTTTTTT
cdr3_aa: CASSQEPGLAGVYSPGELFF

v_call: TRBV7-9
d_call: NA
j_call: TRBJ1-1
clone_size: few
cdr3_nt: TGTGCCAGCAGCTTGAGAGAGACGGATGAAGCTTTCTTT
cdr3_aa: CASSLRETDEAFF

v_call: TRBV7-9
d_call: NA
j_call: TRBJ2-1
clone_size: NA
cdr3_nt: TGTGCCAGCAGCTTCCCGACAGCCTTCTCCTACAATGAGCAGTTCTTC
cdr3_aa: CASSFPTAFSYNEQFF

v_call: TRBV5-1
d_call: TRBD1
j_call: TRBJ1-1
clone_size: once
cdr3_nt: TGCGCCAGCAGCTTGGAGGGGGCGGCCACTGAAGCTTTCTTT
cdr3_aa: CASSLEGAATEAFF

v_call: TRBV6-1
d_call: NA
j_call: TRBJ2-3
clone_size: many
cdr3_nt: TGTGCCAGCAGCCACGGACAGACCACAGATACGCAGTATTTT
cdr3_aa: CASSHGQTTDTQYF

v_call: TRBV7-2
d_call: NA
j_call: TRBJ2-7
clone_size: few
cdr3_nt: TGTGCCAGCAGCCAATCTGAGGTGCAGTACTTC
cdr3_aa: CASSQSEVQYF

v_call: TRBV4-1
d_call: TRBD2
j_call: TRBJ2-1
clone_size: NA
cdr3_nt: TGCGCCAGCAGCCACCCTCGGGGGGATGAGCAGTTCTTC
cdr3_aa: CASSHPRGDEQFF

v_call: TRBV6-2/TRBV6-3
d_call: NA
j_call: TRBJ2-5
clone_size: NA
cdr3_nt: TGTGCCAGCAGTTACCGATCCGCGGGGGCGATTCAGTACCAAGAGACCCAGTACTTC
cdr3_aa: CASSYRSAGAIQYQETQYF

v_call: TRBV3-1
d_call: NA
j_call: TRBJ1-1
clone_size: NA
cdr3_nt: TGTGCCAGCAGCCAAGGAGAAGGGGACACTGAAGCTTTCTTT
cdr3_aa: CASSQGEGDTEAFF

v_call: TRBV3-1
d_call: NA
j_call: TRBJ2-2
clone_size: NA
cdr3_nt: TGTGCCAGCAGCCAAAAGTGGACTCCGAACACCGGGGAGCTGTTTTTT
cdr3_aa: CASSQKWTPNTGELFF

v_call: TRBV20-1
d_call: NA
j_call: TRBJ1-2
clone_size: few
cdr3_nt: TGCAGTGCTAGAGGAGTCCCAGGGGACCTCAGCTACACCTTC
cdr3_aa: CSARGVPGDLSYTF

v_call: TRBV20-1
d_call: NA
j_call: TRBJ2-2
clone_size: few
cdr3_nt: TGCAGTGCTCCCAGTCTAAATAAGGGTGTCACCGGGGAGCTGTTTTTT
cdr3_aa: CSAPSLNKGVTGELFF

v_call: TRBV7-2
d_call: TRBD2
j_call: TRBJ2-1
clone_size: many
cdr3_nt: TGTGCCAGCAGCTTAGGTCTAGCGGGAGTCAGTGAGCAGTTCTTC
cdr3_aa: CASSLGLAGVSEQFF

v_call: TRBV12-3/TRBV12-4
d_call: NA
j_call: TRBJ2-5
clone_size: NA
cdr3_nt: TGTGCCAGCAGTCGGGACGTTGAGACCCAGTACTTC
cdr3_aa: CASSRDVETQYF

v_call: TRBV10-2
d_call: NA
j_call: TRBJ2-3
clone_size: NA
cdr3_nt: TGCGCCAGCAGCACTGACGAAACTAGCACAGATACGCAGTATTTT
cdr3_aa: CASSTDETSTDTQYF

v_call: TRBV12-3/TRBV12-4
d_call: TRBD1
j_call: TRBJ1-3
clone_size: few
cdr3_nt: TGTGCCAGCAGTACGACACAGGGGGCGCTGGGAAACACCATATATTTT
cdr3_aa: CASSTTQGALGNTIYF

v_call: TRBV20-1
d_call: NA
j_call: TRBJ2-3
clone_size: NA
cdr3_nt: TGCAGTGCTAGAGCGGGAGACCGAGATACGCAGTATTTT
cdr3_aa: CSARAGDRDTQYF

v_call: TRBV11-2
d_call: NA
j_call: TRBJ1-4
clone_size: NA
cdr3_nt: TGTGCCAGCAGCCATTGGTCGAGCGGACAACGAAATGAAAAACTGTTTTTT
cdr3_aa: CASSHWSSGQRNEKLFF

v_call: TRBV9
d_call: TRBD2
j_call: TRBJ2-3
clone_size: few
cdr3_nt: TGTGCCAGCAGCGTCTTGGGAGGGACAGATACGCAGTATTTT
cdr3_aa: CASSVLGGTDTQYF

v_call: TRBV6-5
d_call: NA
j_call: TRBJ2-3
clone_size: NA
cdr3_nt: TGTGCCAGCAGTTACTCGAGTCAGGATGTAACAGATACGCAGTATTTT
cdr3_aa: CASSYSSQDVTDTQYF

v_call: TRBV3-1
d_call: NA
j_call: TRBJ2-7
clone_size: NA
cdr3_nt: TGTGCCAGCAGCCAAGAAGGAAGGTGGATCTCCTCCTACGAGCAGTACTTC
cdr3_aa: CASSQEGRWISSYEQYF

v_call: TRBV5-1
d_call: NA
j_call: TRBJ2-5
clone_size: NA
cdr3_nt: TGCGCCAGCAGCTTGGCCCAGGGTATTGAGACCCAGTACTTC
cdr3_aa: CASSLAQGIETQYF

v_call: TRBV28
d_call: NA
j_call: TRBJ2-5
clone_size: few
cdr3_nt: TGTGCCAGCCTCTCCGAGGCGGGCCGCGAAAGGACCCAGTACTTC
cdr3_aa: CASLSEAGRERTQYF

v_call: TRBV20-1
d_call: TRBD2
j_call: TRBJ2-7
clone_size: NA
cdr3_nt: TGCAGTGCTAGGGGGGGGCGGGAGGCTTACGAGCAGTACTTC
cdr3_aa: CSARGGREAYEQYF

v_call: TRBV6-2/TRBV6-3
d_call: NA
j_call: TRBJ2-5
clone_size: NA
cdr3_nt: TGTGCCAGCAGCCTAAGCTGGAAGGAGACCCAGTACTTC
cdr3_aa: CASSLSWKETQYF

v_call: TRBV15
d_call: NA
j_call: TRBJ2-7
clone_size: few
cdr3_nt: TGTGCCACCAGCAGAGAATGGCCGACTCGGGACGAGCAGTACTTC
cdr3_aa: CATSREWPTRDEQYF

v_call: TRBV27
d_call: TRBD2
j_call: TRBJ2-3
clone_size: NA
cdr3_nt: TGTGCCACCACGGGACTAGCGGGGGGAGATACGCAGTATTTT
cdr3_aa: CATTGLAGGDTQYF

v_call: TRBV12-3/TRBV12-4
d_call: NA
j_call: TRBJ2-7
clone_size: many
cdr3_nt: TGTGCCAGCAGCGACAGGAGCTCCTACGAGCAGTACTTC
cdr3_aa: CASSDRSSYEQYF

v_call: TRBV12-3/TRBV12-4
d_call: TRBD2
j_call: TRBJ2-7
clone_size: NA
cdr3_nt: TGTGCCAGCAGTCCCATACTAGCGGGAGGGAGTTACGAGCAGTACTTC
cdr3_aa: CASSPILAGGSYEQYF

v_call: TRBV7-2
d_call: TRBD2
j_call: TRBJ2-3
clone_size: NA
cdr3_nt: TGTGCCAGCAGCTTAGCCGCTAGCGGCCCCACAGATACGCAGTATTTT
cdr3_aa: CASSLAASGPTDTQYF

v_call: TRBV7-2
d_call: TRBD2
j_call: TRBJ2-7
clone_size: few
cdr3_nt: TGTGCCAGCAGCTTAGCGTCTTACGGGAGGGCCAACTACGAGCAGTACTTC
cdr3_aa: CASSLASYGRANYEQYF

v_call: TRBV7-2
d_call: TRBD2
j_call: TRBJ2-3
clone_size: NA
cdr3_nt: TGTGCCAGCAGCTTAGTTCGGCTAGCGGGGGCAAGAGATACGCAGTATTTT
cdr3_aa: CASSLVRLAGARDTQYF

v_call: TRBV29-1
d_call: NA
j_call: TRBJ1-2
clone_size: few
cdr3_nt: TGCAGTCATACACAGGGAAGTAACTATGGCTACACCTTC
cdr3_aa: CSHTQGSNYGYTF

v_call: TRBV20-1
d_call: TRBD2
j_call: TRBJ2-1
clone_size: few
cdr3_nt: TGCAGTGCTAGAGGTCCCATAAGGACTAGCGGGAGAGGGGAGTTCTTC
cdr3_aa: CSARGPIRTSGRGEFF

v_call: TRBV25-1
d_call: NA
j_call: TRBJ2-3
clone_size: few
cdr3_nt: TGTGCCAGCAGTGAATATAGGGTTAGCACAGATACGCAGTATTTT
cdr3_aa: CASSEYRVSTDTQYF